The next 23 T cell receptor beta chains were all read from a single sample in a study of CD8+CD57+ T cells in acquired aplastic anemia. Genomic DNA provided the template from which TCR beta VDJ and CDR3 profiles were obtained. TCRdb itself ran the reads through MiXCR, one entry per CDR3 protein. The sample gives about 200,000 distinct CDR3 sequences, 34% of which show up once; 0.95% to 1.2% is in the top ten. Specimen: sorted CD4+, CD8+, or CD8+CD57+ T cells (not recorded which) from PBMCs. Source of these receptors: a human donor in good health, serving as a control.

This clonotype was seen repeatedly, ten times or more. V gene TRBV20-1 combines with J gene TRBJ1-3; D is perhaps TRBD1 (5 bases). Trimming shortened V by 3 bases and J by 3 bases, and 9 bases separated the two germline ends. CDR1 is DFQATT, CDR2 SNEGSKA, per germline (reference sequence). The CDR3 extends over 13 amino acids. CDR3 sequence reads: CSASGASGNTIYF. CDR3 nucleotides: TGCAGTGCTAGTGGGGCGAGTGGAAACACCATATATTTT.

This clonotype has at least ten counts. This chain links TRBV7-7 with TRBJ2-3; the match to TRBD1 covers 11 bases. CDR1 and CDR2 from the germline V gene are SSHAT and FNYEAQ (reference sequence). After removal of 5 bases from V and 5 bases from J, the junction contained 6 bases not matched to a gene. This CDR3 has 15 residues. The CDR3 sequence: CASSATGTGGDTQYF. The CDR3 nucleotides are TGTGCCAGCAGCGCCACCGGGACAGGGGGAGATACGCAGTATTTT.

In its sample, this clonotype was seen many times. The V gene is TRBV11-1, the J gene TRBJ2-7, with TRBD1 as a possible D gene (6 bases). From germline, CDR1 is SGHAT and CDR2 FQDESV (reference sequence). V lost 5 bases, J lost 3 bases, and 20 bases lay in between. This CDR3 contains 16 residues. Written as DNA, the CDR3 is TGTGCCAGCAGCACCACTCCGGGACATGGGTTCTACGAGCAGTACTTC. Translation: CASSTTPGHGFYEQYF.

In this sample, this clonotype turned up a few times. The rearrangement joins TRBV11-1 to TRBJ2-7; 8 nucleotides align to TRBD1. CDR1 and CDR2 (germline): SGHAT, FQDESV (reference sequence). This CDR3 is built from 18 residues. J gave up 0 bases and V 2 bases, and 12 bases lay outside the gene matches. The CDR3 sequence: CASSLTGGAPPCSYEQYF. CDR3 DNA: TGTGCCAGCAGCTTAACAGGGGGTGCACCTCCGTGCTCCTACGAGCAGTACTTC.

The chain is built from TRBV19 and TRBJ2-1, with 8 bases lining up with TRBD2. The CDR3 has 14 amino acids. The germline V gene encodes CDR1 LNHDA and CDR2 SQIVND (reference sequence). V lost 10 bases and J lost 1; bases outside the gene matches: 6. The CDR3 reads CATAGGPSYNEQFF. CDR3 bases: TGTGCCACCGCGGGGGGCCCGTCCTACAATGAGCAGTTCTTC. Full variable domain (rest looked up from reference TRBV19 and TRBJ2-1): DGGITQSPKYLFRKEGQNVTLSCEQNLNHDAMYWYRQDPGQGLRLIYYSQIVNDFQKGDIAEGYSVSREKKESFPLTVTSAQKNPTAFYLCATAGGPSYNEQFFGPGTRLTVL.

The chain has TRBV10-3 and TRBJ2-7; D is possibly TRBD1 (5 bases). V shed 9 bases and J shed 5 bases, with 20 bases lying between them. The V gene's germline CDR1 is ENHRY and CDR2 SYGVKD. This CDR3 has 14 residues. In nucleotides, the CDR3 is TGTGCCATTTCGCGGCAGGGCGATTACCACGAGCAGTACTTC. It codes for CAISRQGDYHEQYF.

On this clonotype itself: With a much larger clone just one base away, this may be a read error. V and J are TRBV2 and TRBJ1-4; TRBD1 might be the D (6 bases). The V gene lost 7 bases and the J gene lost 11 bases, with 17 bases spanning the gap. Germline CDR1 is SNHLY and CDR2 is FYNNEI. The length of the CDR3 is 13 residues. DNA for the CDR3: TGTGCCAGCATTGGCCAGGGGTTGGACAAACTGTTTTTT. This encodes CASIGQGLDKLFF.

As regards this clonotype: This CDR3 is missing its conserved last phenylalanine or tryptophan, likely due to a read error. It is unclear where the CDR3 begins or ends on the DNA, so no DNA is shown, and the CDR3 is as TCRdb lists it. J is TRBJ2-5 and V is TRBV5-1; the table assigns TRBD1, which was not confirmed against the DNA. CDR1 is SGHRS, CDR2 YFSETQ, per germline. The CDR3 length equals 12 residues, ends included. The CDR3 protein is CASSLEWGRQNT.

About this clonotype: The conserved final phenylalanine or tryptophan is absent from the CDR3, which likely points to a read error. The chain joins TRBV24-1 to TRBJ1-5; D might be TRBD1 (5 bases). This CDR3 contains 14 residues. Germline V lookup: CDR1 KGHDR, CDR2 SFDVKD. The CDR3 is CTTSGGQLNQPQHL. The CDR3 DNA reads as TGTACCACCAGTGGCGGACAACTCAATCAGCCCCAGCATCTT.

This clonotype was recorded a few times. The chain uses TRBV19 and TRBJ1-2; TRBD1 is a possible D gene (5 bases). The CDR3 length is 13 residues. CDR1 and CDR2 (germline): LNHDA, SQIVND (reference sequence). The V and J ends lost 11 bases and 4 bases respectively, with 17 bases between them. In nucleotides, the CDR3 is TGTGCCGGAGGGACCCCCATGGCCTATGGCTACACCTTC. It specifies CAGGTPMAYGYTF.

The chain is built from TRBV10-1 and TRBJ2-7; D call uncertain. V lost 2 bases, J lost 2 bases, and 13 bases lay in between. This CDR3 comprises 15 residues. The germline CDR1 and CDR2 sequences are WNHNN and SYGVQD (reference sequence). DNA of the CDR3: TGCGCCAGCAGTGAGAGGGCAGAACTTACCTACGAGCAGTACTTC. It is translated as CASSERAELTYEQYF.

In this sample, this clonotype turned up many times. V gene TRBV7-8 combines with J gene TRBJ2-7, with 12 bases aligning to TRBD2. V dropped 5 bases and J dropped 5; count of bases not matched to a gene: 4. The CDR3 totals 14 residues. CDR1 SGHVS and CDR2 FQNEAQ come from the germline V gene. The CDR3 nucleotides read TGTGCCAGCAGCCGGACTAGCGGGAACCACGAGCAGTACTTC. This codes for CASSRTSGNHEQYF.

The rearrangement links TRBV2 to TRBJ2-5; 8 positions agree with TRBD1. Germline CDR1 is SNHLY and CDR2 is FYNNEI. V shed 5 bases and J 4 bases; nucleotides not matched to a gene: 3. The CDR3 loop spans 13 amino acids. The CDR3 reads CASSLQGVETQYF. In DNA form, the CDR3 reads TGTGCCAGCAGTTTACAGGGGGTAGAGACCCAGTACTTC.

The chain joins TRBV12-3 or TRBV12-4 to TRBJ1-2; the D gene is possibly TRBD1 (6 bases). Trimming left V 5 bases short and J 8 bases short, with 18 bases between. This CDR3 is built from 14 residues. CDR3 sequence reads: CASSRGGVPEGYTF. CDR3 DNA: TGTGCCAGCAGTAGGGGGGGGGTCCCGGAGGGCTACACCTTC.

The chain is built from TRBV19 and TRBJ1-2; D gene unclear. The CDR3 is made up of 11 amino acids. CDR1 is LNHDA, CDR2 SQIVND, per germline (reference sequence). Between the trimmed V and J ends, which lost 9 bases and 12 bases, there was a span of 17 bases. DNA for the CDR3: TGTGCCAGCTCAAAAGTCACTGGAAACACCTTC. Amino acid sequence: CASSKVTGNTF.

The chain uses TRBV15 and TRBJ1-5; D is perhaps TRBD1 (5 bases). V was shortened by 5 bases and J by 6 bases, with 14 bases between the two germline ends. This CDR3 region has 14 residues. The germline V gene has CDR1 LNHNV and CDR2 YYDKDF (reference sequence). CDR3 in DNA: TGTGCCACCAGCGGTATCGGGGGACGTCAGCCCCAGCATTTT. Amino acids: CATSGIGGRQPQHF.

As for this clonotype: A read error is possible here, since a much larger clone lies one base away. The CDR3 carries no conserved terminal phenylalanine or tryptophan, so it likely arises from a read error. The chain links TRBV7-8 to TRBJ2-2; weak D call: TRBD2 (5 bases). The CDR3 contains 13 residues. The V end lost 3 bases, the J end lost 4 bases, and 6 bases lay between the germline ends. The germline gives CDR1 SGHVS, CDR2 FQNEAQ. CDR3 amino acids: CASSFRGTGELFS. The CDR3 DNA follows: TGTGCCAGCAGCTTTCGGGGCACCGGGGAGCTGTTTTCT.

In this sample, this clonotype turned up many times. The V gene is TRBV5-4, the J gene TRBJ1-2, with a possible D match to TRBD1 (5 bases). The CDR3 is made up of 13 amino acids. The V end lost 2 bases, the J end lost 8 bases, and 13 bases lay between the germline ends. Germline-derived CDR1 and CDR2 are SGHNT and YYREEE (reference sequence). The CDR3 here is CASSLVQGGGYTF. The CDR3 region has the DNA TGTGCCAGCAGCTTAGTCCAGGGTGGGGGCTACACCTTC.

As regards this clonotype: Since a much larger clone is just one base distant, this may be a read error. The genes are TRBV7-3 and TRBJ2-5; D might be TRBD1 (6 bases). This CDR3 has 12 amino acids. The V end lost 4 bases, the J end lost 6 bases, and 9 bases lay between the germline ends. Germline V gene data show CDR1 as SGHTA and CDR2 as FQGTGA. CDR3 region: CASSSRGQTQYF. In DNA form, the CDR3 reads TGTGCCAGCAGCTCCAGGGGACAGACCCAGTACTTC.

This clonotype was counted many times. One end of the junction is discordant with germline, which a read error may explain. The chain uses TRBV5-1 and TRBJ2-3; no clear D gene. CDR3 length equals 13 residues. Germline CDR1 is SGHRS and CDR2 is YFSETQ. In nucleotides, the CDR3 is TGCGCCAGCAGCCGGCCAGGCACCGATACGCAGTATTTT. It is translated as CASSRPGTDTQYF.

This sequence joins TRBV5-1 and TRBJ1-1; 8 bases line up with TRBD1. This CDR3 is 15 amino acids long. From germline, CDR1 is SGHRS and CDR2 YFSETQ. Trimming cost V 5 bases and J 2 bases; bases outside gene matches: 8. The CDR3 here is CASSFQGAINTEAFF. The CDR3 region has the DNA TGCGCCAGCAGTTTCCAGGGGGCTATCAACACTGAAGCTTTCTTT.

This clonotype turned up a few times. This may be a read error, as it is one base from a much larger clone. The chain is built from TRBV7-2 and TRBJ2-5; D is unresolved. CDR3 length equals 16 residues. Germline lookup yields CDR1 SGHTA and CDR2 FQGNSA. The CDR3 DNA reads TGTGCCAGCAGCTTGCCGTCGGGTACACCCCTGGCGACCCAGTGCTTC. Its protein product is CASSLPSGTPLATQCF. Supplemented by reference TRBV7-2 and TRBJ2-5, the full variable domain reads GAGVSQSPSNKVTEKGKDVELRCDPISGHTALYWYRQSLGQGLEFLIYFQGNSAPDKSGLPSDRFSAERTGGSVSTLTIQRTQQEDSAVYLCASSLPSGTPLATQCFGPGTRLLVL.

With regard to this clonotype: This may arise from a read error, as a much more abundant clone is one base away. This likely comes from a read error, as the CDR3 has no conserved phenylalanine or tryptophan at its end. The chain has TRBV3-1 and TRBJ2-7; D gene uncertain. V shed 0 bases and J shed 7 bases, with 7 bases lying between them. The CDR3 runs 12 residues. Looked up from germline, CDR1 is LGHDT and CDR2 is YNNKEL (reference sequence). This CDR3 reads CASSQDTREQYL. CDR3 sequence (DNA): TGTGCCAGCAGCCAAGATACGCGGGAGCAGTACCTC.